This T cell receptor (beta chain) is drawn from a study of response to subunit inactivated influenza vaccine. From germline, CDR1 is MGHRA and CDR2 YSYEKL. Trimming stripped 4 bases from V and 1 base from J, with 16 bases between. The CDR3 has 16 residues. TCRdb recomputed calls from the RT-PCR reads with MiXCR, one row per CDR3 protein. This table holds approximately 700,000 distinct CDR3 sequences, 15% to 18% found once. The sample here was PBMCs from blood, taken 11 to 12 days after vaccination. The sequence derives from a man aged 50-60 years who received an inactivated influenza vaccine. The chain is built from TRBV4-1 and TRBJ1-2; TRBD1 is a possible D gene (5 bases). The DNA of the CDR3 is TGCGCCAGCAGCCGAACCCCGACAGTCTTTAACTATGGCTACACCTTC. Translation: CASSRTPTVFNYGYTF.